This entry lists 6 T cell receptor beta chains sequenced from one sample in a study of blood T cells in healthy people across ages. Combining a sample-barcoded 5' primer with a J-beta primer mix, a second PCR ran for about 6 to 11 cycles. TCRdb reprocessed the 5' RACE reads with MiXCR, giving one entry per CDR3 protein. The repertoire has about 1,500,000 distinct CDR3 sequences, about 40% of them found once; the top ten carry 6.5% to 10%. Material for sequencing was blood. The source of these receptors is a woman under 30 in good health.

The chain recombines TRBV20-1 with TRBJ2-5; 11 nucleotides agree with TRBD2. The CDR3 contains 13 residues. From germline, CDR1 is DFQATT and CDR2 SNEGSKA (reference sequence). After removal of 3 bases from V and 7 bases from J, the junction contained 4 bases not matched to a gene. The CDR3 region has the DNA TGCAGTGCTAGGGGTAGCGGGGGGGGGACCCAGTACTTC. Protein product: CSARGSGGGTQYF.

This clonotype was picked up many times. V and J are TRBV29-1 and TRBJ2-7, with D hard to call. The CDR3 has 12 residues. Trimming stripped 7 bases from V and 0 bases from J, with 10 bases between. CDR1 is SQVTM and CDR2 is ANQGSEA in the germline V gene. The CDR3 loop reads CSAQISSYEQYF. The DNA of the CDR3 is TGCAGCGCCCAGATTAGCTCCTACGAGCAGTACTTC.

CDR3 loop: CAISGSPDGSSYNEQFF. The CDR3 region has the DNA TGTGCCATCAGTGGATCCCCGGACGGGAGCTCCTACAATGAGCAGTTCTTC. This chain joins TRBV10-3 and TRBJ2-1, with D possibly being TRBD2 (6 bases). Germline values: CDR1 ENHRY, CDR2 SYGVKD. This CDR3 has 17 residues. V was pared by 4 bases and J by 0 bases, with 16 bases between.

For this clonotype: A read error may be the cause here, since a much bigger clone is one base away. This chain connects TRBV10-3 to TRBJ2-7; D might be TRBD2 (5 bases). The ends were cut back, 4 bases at V and 6 bases at J, with 16 bases in the middle. Germline V CDR1 and CDR2: ENHRY, SYGVKD. CDR3 length: 14 amino acids. Written as DNA, the CDR3 is TGTGCCATCAGTGGTATACTAGAATCCGGCGAGCAGTACTTC. It codes for CAISGILESGEQYF.

In DNA form, the CDR3 reads TGTGCCAGCAGTCTGGGCACCACCGGGACGTACGAGCAGTACTTC. Its translation is CASSLGTTGTYEQYF. This chain uses TRBV27 with TRBJ2-7; D is perhaps TRBD1 or TRBD2 (5 bases each). V dropped 5 bases and J dropped 4 bases, with 18 bases sitting between them. CDR3 length: 15 residues. Germline CDR1 and CDR2: MNHEY and SMNVEV (reference sequence).

As concerns this clonotype: One end of the junction does not line up with germline, which may come from a read error. V is TRBV20-1 and J is TRBJ2-4; D is perhaps TRBD1 or TRBD2 (5 bases each). Matching the DNA end better, TRBJ2-5 makes the J call doubtful. The germline gives CDR1 DFQATT, CDR2 SNEGSKA (reference sequence). The CDR3 contains 12 residues. This CDR3 is CSGASGQGTQYF. The DNA for the CDR3 is TGCAGTGGAGCTTCGGGGCAAGGGACCCAGTACTTC.